This T cell receptor (beta chain) was recovered during a study of T cells in Graves' hyperthyroidism and ophthalmopathy (dated by TCRdb to about 2019). Some background on the complete study: Peripheral blood samples were taken at initial diagnosis, before any treatment was given. After blood sampling, hyperthyroidism patients were treated with methimazole at a starting dose of 30 mg daily, and ophthalmopathy patients were treated with high-dose intravenous methylprednisolone. The paper describes TCR Vbeta CDR3 sequencing of 135 peripheral blood samples, made up of 43 ophthalmopathy patients, roughly 80 hyperthyroidism patients and some 17 progressor patients. The study also compared thyroid tissue and blood T-cell repertoires from a handful of Graves' hyperthyroidism patients. The 75 to 100 discovery patients were divided at random into training and test sets in a 7:3 ratio. Prospective prediction of ophthalmopathy was tested in an independent validation cohort of some 19 hyperthyroidism patients and 15 to 17 patients who later progressed to ophthalmopathy. To identify TCR V-J signatures that set the groups apart, the researchers used a discovery cohort of more than 95 patients, made up of approximately 43 with Graves' ophthalmopathy and about 60 with stable Graves' hyperthyroidism. Overall results and qualifications from the work: Sample size was not statistically predetermined, and investigators were not blinded to group allocation. In validation, progression to ophthalmopathy was predicted by the model with 70% to 71% sensitivity and 72.22% specificity, a median of about 6.8 months before onset. Most expanded thyroid clonotypes (frequency above 0.001) were also detected in blood, a finding suggesting that blood repertoires may reflect thyroid immune responses. Ophthalmopathy was separated from stable hyperthyroidism by a 13 V-J signature model, with approximately 86% sensitivity and roughly 81% specificity obtained in cross-validation and 80%/75% obtained in testing.

Amplification of TCR beta CDR3 regions was carried out from RNA transcripts. A first-round RT-PCR of the TCR CDR3 used the HTBI primer set with the Qiagen OneStep RT-PCR kit. The libraries were constructed in a second round of multiplex PCR and then size-selected and purified. Paired-end sequencing of the libraries was performed with 100 bp reads on an Illumina HiSeq2000. On the study's bioinformatics: Raw data were processed with SOAPnuke, discarding reads with adapters, uncalled bases, mean Phred below 15, or no exact constant-primer or identifier match. High-quality paired reads were merged using COPE v1.2.5, and each unique nucleotide sequence was defined as a clonotype. MiTCR v1.1 was used to align the clonotypes against IMGT TRBV, TRBD and TRBJ reference segments. The analysis was restricted to V-J combinations with a frequency above 0.0001, which together covered 99% to 99.2% of the repertoires. The TCS score was defined as F50 (clonal expansion) divided by E x V (chaos), with BLOSUM62-based TCRdist calculated between CDR3 peptides within each V-J. Welch's t-statistics and random forest reduced roughly 540 V-J features to roughly 13, which were used in a naive Bayes classifier (R e1071). TCRdb applied fastp at Q25 and MiXCR to the public reads, then kept only in-frame beta chains. Rows with a matching CDR3 protein are joined into one entry that keeps the most common DNA and genes. These V and J calls are TCRdb output, not the study's own analysis. The table for this sample lists around 280,000 distinct CDR3 sequences; roughly 13% of them were counted only once. The ten most abundant clones make up 7.9% of the sample.

This clonotype was recorded a few times. Its antigen is currently not known. Base qualities were left out, and no much larger clone turns up one base away. The CDR1 and CDR2 encoded by the germline V gene are MGHRA and YSYEKL. V is shortened by 5 bases, J by 1 base, and the region joining them spans 14 bases. Including the terminal cysteine and phenylalanine, the CDR3 comprises 15 residues. The CDR3 DNA has 45 bases and is translated from base 1. Graves' hyperthyroidism was defined as stable when no progression to ophthalmopathy occurred over 18 months of follow-up. Hyperthyroidism patients were newly diagnosed, with disease duration under 2 months, and aged 18 to 65 years. Any patient with an uncontrolled infection, another autoimmune disease, pregnancy or lactation was excluded. Diagnoses were based on clinical symptoms, serum thyroxine and TRAb, thyroid ultrasound and orbital computed tomography. Ficoll-Paque density gradient centrifugation was used to isolate PBMCs from about 10 ml of fresh peripheral blood. Trizol reagent was used to extract total RNA, and RNA quality was then checked on an Agilent 2100 Bioanalyzer.

The chain links TRBV4-1 with TRBJ1-1, with no reliable assignment of the D segment. Source material: blood. This clonotype originated in a woman between 40 and 50 years old with Graves' hyperthyroidism. The bases read TGCGCCAGCAGCAGCCCCATCAGGTCGAACACTGAAGCTTTCTTT. Its protein product is CASSSPIRSNTEAFF.